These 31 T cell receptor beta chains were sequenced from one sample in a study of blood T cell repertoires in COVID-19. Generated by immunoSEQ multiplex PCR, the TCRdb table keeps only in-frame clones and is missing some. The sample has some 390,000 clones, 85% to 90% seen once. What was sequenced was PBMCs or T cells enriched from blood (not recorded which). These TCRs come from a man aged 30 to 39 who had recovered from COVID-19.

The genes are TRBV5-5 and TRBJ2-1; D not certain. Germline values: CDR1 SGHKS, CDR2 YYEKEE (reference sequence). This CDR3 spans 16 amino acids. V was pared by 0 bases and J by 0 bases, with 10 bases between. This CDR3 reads CASSLVAASSYNEQFF. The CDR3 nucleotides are TGTGCCAGCAGCTTGGTGGCGGCTAGCTCCTACAATGAGCAGTTCTTC.

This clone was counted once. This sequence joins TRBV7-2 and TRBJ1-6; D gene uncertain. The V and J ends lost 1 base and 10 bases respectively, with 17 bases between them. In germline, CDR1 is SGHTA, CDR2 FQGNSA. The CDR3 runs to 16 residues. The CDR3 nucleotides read TGTGCCAGCAGCTTAGTCTCCGGTTCTCCTCAATCACCCCTCCACTTT. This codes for CASSLVSGSPQSPLHF.

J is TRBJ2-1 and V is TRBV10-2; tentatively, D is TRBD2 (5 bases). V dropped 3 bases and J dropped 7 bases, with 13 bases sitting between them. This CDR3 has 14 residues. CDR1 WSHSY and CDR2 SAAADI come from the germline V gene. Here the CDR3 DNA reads TGCGCCAGCAGTGATACGGGATCGGGGAATGAGCAGTTCTTC. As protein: CASSDTGSGNEQFF.

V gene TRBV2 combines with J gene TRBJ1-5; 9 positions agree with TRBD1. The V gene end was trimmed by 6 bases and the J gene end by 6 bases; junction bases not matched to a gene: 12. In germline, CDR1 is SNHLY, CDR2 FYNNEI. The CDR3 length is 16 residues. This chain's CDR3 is CASSEGQGGLSQPQHF. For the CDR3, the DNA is TGTGCCAGCAGCGAGGGACAGGGAGGCCTTTCTCAGCCCCAGCATTTT.

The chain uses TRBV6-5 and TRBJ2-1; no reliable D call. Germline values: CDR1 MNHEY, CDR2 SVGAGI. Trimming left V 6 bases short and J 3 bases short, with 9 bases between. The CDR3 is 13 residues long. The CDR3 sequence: CASRRLLYNEQFF. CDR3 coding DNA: TGTGCCAGCAGAAGACTCCTCTACAATGAGCAGTTCTTC.

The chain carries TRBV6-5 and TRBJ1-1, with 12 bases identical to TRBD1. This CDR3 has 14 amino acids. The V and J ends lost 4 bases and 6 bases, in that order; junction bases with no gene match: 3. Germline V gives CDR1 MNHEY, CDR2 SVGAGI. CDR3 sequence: CASSWDRGRAEAFF. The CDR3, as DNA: TGTGCCAGCAGTTGGGACAGGGGGCGGGCTGAAGCTTTCTTT.

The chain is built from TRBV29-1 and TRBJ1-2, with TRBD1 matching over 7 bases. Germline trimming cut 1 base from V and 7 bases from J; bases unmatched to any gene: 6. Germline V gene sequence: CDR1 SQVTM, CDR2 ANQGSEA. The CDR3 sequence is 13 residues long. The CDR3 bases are TGCAGCGTTGAAGGCCCCAGGGGGTCTGGCTACACCTTC. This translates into CSVEGPRGSGYTF. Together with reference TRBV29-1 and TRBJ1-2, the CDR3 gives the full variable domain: SAVISQKPSRDICQRGTSLTIQCQVDSQVTMMFWYRQQPGQSLTLIATANQGSEATYESGFVIDKFPISRPNLTFSTLTVSNMSPEDSSIYLCSVEGPRGSGYTFGSGTRLTVV.

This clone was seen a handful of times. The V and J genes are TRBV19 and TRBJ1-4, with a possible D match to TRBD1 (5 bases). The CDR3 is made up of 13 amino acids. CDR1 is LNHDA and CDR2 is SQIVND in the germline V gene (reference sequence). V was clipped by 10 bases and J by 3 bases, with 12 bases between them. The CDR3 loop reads CATGGPANEKLFF. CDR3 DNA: TGTGCCACCGGGGGACCGGCTAATGAAAAACTGTTTTTT.

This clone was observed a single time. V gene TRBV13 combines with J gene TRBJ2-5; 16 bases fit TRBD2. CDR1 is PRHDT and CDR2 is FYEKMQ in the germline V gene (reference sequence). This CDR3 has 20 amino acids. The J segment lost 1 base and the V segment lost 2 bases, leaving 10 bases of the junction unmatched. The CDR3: CASSLPRGGLAGGFQETQYF. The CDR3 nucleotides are TGTGCCAGCAGCTTACCTCGTGGGGGACTAGCGGGAGGGTTCCAAGAGACCCAGTACTTC. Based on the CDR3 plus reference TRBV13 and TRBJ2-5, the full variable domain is AAGVIQSPRHLIKEKRETATLKCYPIPRHDTVYWYQQGPGQDPQFLISFYEKMQSDKGSIPDRFSAQQFSDYHSELNMSSLELGDSALYFCASSLPRGGLAGGFQETQYFGPGTRLLVL.

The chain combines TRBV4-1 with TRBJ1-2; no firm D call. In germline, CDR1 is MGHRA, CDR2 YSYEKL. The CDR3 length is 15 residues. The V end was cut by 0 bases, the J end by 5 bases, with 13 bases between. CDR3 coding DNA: TGCGCCAGCAGCCAAGATGCCGAGGGATTATATGGCTACACCTTC. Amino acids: CASSQDAEGLYGYTF.

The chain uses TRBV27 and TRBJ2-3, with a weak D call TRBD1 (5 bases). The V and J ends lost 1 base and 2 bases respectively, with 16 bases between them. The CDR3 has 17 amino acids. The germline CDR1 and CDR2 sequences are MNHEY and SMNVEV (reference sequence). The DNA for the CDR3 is TGTGCCAGCAGTTTATTGCCTTCAGGGCAGCCCACAGATACGCAGTATTTT. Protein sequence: CASSLLPSGQPTDTQYF.

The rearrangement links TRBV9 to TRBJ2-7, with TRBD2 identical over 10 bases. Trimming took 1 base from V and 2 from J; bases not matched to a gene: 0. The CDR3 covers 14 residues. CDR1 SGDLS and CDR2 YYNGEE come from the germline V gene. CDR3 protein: CASSVLAGAYEQYF. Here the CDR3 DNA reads TGTGCCAGCAGCGTACTAGCGGGGGCCTACGAGCAGTACTTC.

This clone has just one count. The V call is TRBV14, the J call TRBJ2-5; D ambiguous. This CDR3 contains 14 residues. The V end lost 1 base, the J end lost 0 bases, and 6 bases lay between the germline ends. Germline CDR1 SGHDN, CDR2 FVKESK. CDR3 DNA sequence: TGTGCCAGCAGCCAAGGCCAGTACCAAGAGACCCAGTACTTC. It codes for CASSQGQYQETQYF.

The CDR3 loop reads CASSPGLAGVGFTDTQYF. CDR3 DNA sequence: TGTGCCAGCTCACCGGGACTAGCGGGAGTAGGGTTCACAGATACGCAGTATTTT. The J gene is TRBJ2-3, the V gene TRBV18; 14 bases match TRBD2. J lost 2 bases, V lost 3 bases, and 7 bases had no gene match. The CDR3 runs to 18 residues. Germline CDR1 reads KGHSH; CDR2 reads LQKENI.

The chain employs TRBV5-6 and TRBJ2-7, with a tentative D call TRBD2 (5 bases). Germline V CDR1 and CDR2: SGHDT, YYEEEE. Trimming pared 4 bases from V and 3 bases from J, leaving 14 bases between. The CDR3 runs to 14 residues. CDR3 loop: CASSPSSGYYEQYF. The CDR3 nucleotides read TGTGCCAGCAGCCCCTCCAGCGGCTACTACGAGCAGTACTTC.

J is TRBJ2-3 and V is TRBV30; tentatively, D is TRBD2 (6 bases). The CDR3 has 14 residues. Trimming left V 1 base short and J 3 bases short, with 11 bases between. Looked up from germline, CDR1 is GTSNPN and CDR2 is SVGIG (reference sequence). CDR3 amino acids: CAWSAAGSTDTQYF. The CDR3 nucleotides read TGTGCCTGGAGTGCCGCGGGGTCGACAGATACGCAGTATTTT.

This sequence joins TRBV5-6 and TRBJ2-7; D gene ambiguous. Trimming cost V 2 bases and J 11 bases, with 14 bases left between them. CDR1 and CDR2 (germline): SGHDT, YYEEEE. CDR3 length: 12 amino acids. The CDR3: CASSLVEEFKYF. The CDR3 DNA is TGTGCCAGCAGCTTAGTCGAGGAGTTTAAGTACTTC.

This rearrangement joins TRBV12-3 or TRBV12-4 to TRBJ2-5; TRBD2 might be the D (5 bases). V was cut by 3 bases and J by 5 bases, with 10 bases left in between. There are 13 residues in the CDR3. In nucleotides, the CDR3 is TGTGCCAGCAGTTTGATGAGGAGGGAGACCCAGTACTTC. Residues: CASSLMRRETQYF.

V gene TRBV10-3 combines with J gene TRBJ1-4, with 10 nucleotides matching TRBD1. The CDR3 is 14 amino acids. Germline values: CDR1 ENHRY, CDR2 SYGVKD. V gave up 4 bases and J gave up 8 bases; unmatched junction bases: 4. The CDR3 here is CAISAATGGEKLFF. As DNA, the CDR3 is TGTGCCATCAGTGCCGCGACAGGGGGCGAAAAACTGTTTTTT.

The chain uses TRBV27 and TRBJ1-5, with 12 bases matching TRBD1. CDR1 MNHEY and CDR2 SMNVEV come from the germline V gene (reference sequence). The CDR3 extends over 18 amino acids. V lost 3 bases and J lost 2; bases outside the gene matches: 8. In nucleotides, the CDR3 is TGTGCCAGCAGTTTCTCCGGGACAGGGGGCGCAGGCAATCAGCCCCAGCATTTT. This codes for CASSFSGTGGAGNQPQHF.

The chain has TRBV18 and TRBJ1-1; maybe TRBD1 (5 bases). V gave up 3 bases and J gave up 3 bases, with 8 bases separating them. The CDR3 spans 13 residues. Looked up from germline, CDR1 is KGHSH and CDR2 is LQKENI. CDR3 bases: TGTGCCAGCTCACCGCTAGGGGACACTGAAGCTTTCTTT. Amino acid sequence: CASSPLGDTEAFF.

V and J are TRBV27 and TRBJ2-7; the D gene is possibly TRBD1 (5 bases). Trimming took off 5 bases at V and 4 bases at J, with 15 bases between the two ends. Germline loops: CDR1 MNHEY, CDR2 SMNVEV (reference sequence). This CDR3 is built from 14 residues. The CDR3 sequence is CASSTQGLLYEQYF. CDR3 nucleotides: TGTGCCAGCAGTACCCAGGGTCTGCTTTACGAGCAGTACTTC.

The CDR3 nucleotides are TGTGCCAGCAGTCGCCCCTGGCCTAGCGGGAGGGAGTACAATGAGCAGTTCTTC. Its translation: CASSRPWPSGREYNEQFF. The rearrangement links TRBV28 to TRBJ2-1, with TRBD2 matching 12 bases. V was clipped by 5 bases and J by 4 bases; unmatched bases: 12. The germline gives CDR1 MDHEN, CDR2 SYDVKM. The CDR3 sequence is 18 residues long.

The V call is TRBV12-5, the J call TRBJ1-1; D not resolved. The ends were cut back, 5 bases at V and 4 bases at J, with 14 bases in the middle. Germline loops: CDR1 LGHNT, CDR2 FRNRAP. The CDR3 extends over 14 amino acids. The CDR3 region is CASGPLGGTTEAFF. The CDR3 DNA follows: TGTGCTAGTGGTCCACTAGGCGGCACCACTGAAGCTTTCTTT.

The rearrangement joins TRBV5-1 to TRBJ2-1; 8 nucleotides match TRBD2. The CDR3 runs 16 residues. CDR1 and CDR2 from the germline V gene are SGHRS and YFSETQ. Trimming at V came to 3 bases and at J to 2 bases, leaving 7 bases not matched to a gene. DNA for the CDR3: TGCGCCAGCAGCTGGAAGCGGGAGTTAACCTACAATGAGCAGTTCTTC. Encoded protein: CASSWKRELTYNEQFF.

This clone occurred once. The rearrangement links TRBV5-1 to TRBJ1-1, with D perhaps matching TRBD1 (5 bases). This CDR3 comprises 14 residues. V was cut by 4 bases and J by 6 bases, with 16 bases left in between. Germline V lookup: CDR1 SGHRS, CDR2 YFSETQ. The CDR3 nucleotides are TGCGCCAGCAGCCATGGGGACTCTTCCTCTGAAGCTTTCTTT. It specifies CASSHGDSSSEAFF.

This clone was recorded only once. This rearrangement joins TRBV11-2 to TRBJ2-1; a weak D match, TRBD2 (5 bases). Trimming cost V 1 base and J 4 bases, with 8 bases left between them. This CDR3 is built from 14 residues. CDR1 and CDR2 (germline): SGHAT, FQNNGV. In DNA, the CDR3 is TGTGCCAGCAGCTTAGGGCTAGCTTACAATGAGCAGTTCTTC. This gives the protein CASSLGLAYNEQFF.

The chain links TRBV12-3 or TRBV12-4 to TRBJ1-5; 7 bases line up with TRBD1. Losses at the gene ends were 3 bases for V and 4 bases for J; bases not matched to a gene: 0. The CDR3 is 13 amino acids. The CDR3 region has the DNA TGTGCCAGCAGTTTCAGGGGGAATCAGCCCCAGCATTTT. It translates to CASSFRGNQPQHF.

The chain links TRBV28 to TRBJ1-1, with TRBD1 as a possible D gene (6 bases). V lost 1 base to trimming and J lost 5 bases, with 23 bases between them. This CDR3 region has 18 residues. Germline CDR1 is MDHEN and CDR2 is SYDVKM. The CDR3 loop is CASSLLGGGTLKGTEAFF. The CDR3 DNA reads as TGTGCCAGCAGTTTATTGGGCGGTGGGACACTCAAGGGGACTGAAGCTTTCTTT.

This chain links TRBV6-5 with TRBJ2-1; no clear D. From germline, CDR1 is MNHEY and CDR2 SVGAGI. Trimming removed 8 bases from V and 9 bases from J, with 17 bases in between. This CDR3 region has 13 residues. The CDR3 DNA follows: TGTGCCAGCCGCCCAGGCAGGTTGGGTGAGCAGTTCTTC. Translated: CASRPGRLGEQFF.

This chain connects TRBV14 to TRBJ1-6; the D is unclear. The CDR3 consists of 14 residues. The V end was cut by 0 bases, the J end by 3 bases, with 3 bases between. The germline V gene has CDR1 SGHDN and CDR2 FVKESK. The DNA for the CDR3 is TGTGCCAGCAGCCAAGAACTCTATAATTCACCCCTCCACTTT. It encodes CASSQELYNSPLHF.